Listed below are T cell receptor beta chains from one sample, sequenced in a study of OX40 agonist ivuxolimab in advanced cancers. Some clones are missing from TCRdb's copy, which holds only in-frame ones; the method was immunoSEQ multiplex PCR. The table lists about 49,000 clones, about three quarters of them singletons. Sequenced material: CD4+ or CD8+ T cells sorted from blood, taken in a trial of the OX40 agonist ivuxolimab. These receptors all come from an adult with an advanced solid tumor such as melanoma, head and neck, liver or kidney cancer. CDR3s include the opening cysteine and the closing phenylalanine or tryptophan. D genes are given only for firm matches. The size of a clone is reported for some rows only, either as once, few or many, or as a class for expanded clones.

D: .; V: TRBV6-6; size: .; J: TRBJ1-3; DNA: TGTGCCAGCAGTCATAACAGAGACTCTGGAAACACCATATATTTT; CDR3: CASSHNRDSGNTIYF
D: .; V: TRBV19; size: .; J: TRBJ2-6; DNA: TGTGCCAGTAGTACCGGACGAAACTCTGGGGCCAACGTCCTGACTTTC; CDR3: CASSTGRNSGANVLTF
D: .; V: TRBV21-1; size: .; J: TRBJ2-1; DNA: TGTGCCAGCAGCAAAGCCTCGCCGGGACACCCCTACAATGAGCAGTTCTTC; CDR3: CASSKASPGHPYNEQFF
D: .; V: TRBV14; size: .; J: TRBJ2-6; DNA: TGTGCCAGCAGCCAGGCAGCGAGGGCCTCTGGGGCCAACGTCCTGACTTTC; CDR3: CASSQAARASGANVLTF
D: TRBD2; V: TRBV28; size: .; J: TRBJ2-3; DNA: TGTGCCAGCAGTTTCAGCTTCGGACTAGCGGACACAGATACGCAGTATTTT; CDR3: CASSFSFGLADTDTQYF
D: .; V: TRBV19; size: .; J: TRBJ1-5; DNA: TGTGCCAGTACTCTGGCCGCCTATAGCAATCAGCCCCAGCATTTT; CDR3: CASTLAAYSNQPQHF
D: TRBD2; V: TRBV28; size: .; J: TRBJ2-5; DNA: TGTGCCAGCAGTTTGAGTAGCGGGAGACAAGAGACCCAGTACTTC; CDR3: CASSLSSGRQETQYF
D: .; V: TRBV5-1; size: .; J: TRBJ2-2; DNA: TGCGCCAGCAGCTTGGCCTCTAACGCGAACACCGGGGAGCTGTTTTTT; CDR3: CASSLASNANTGELFF
D: TRBD1; V: TRBV5-4; size: .; J: TRBJ1-6; DNA: TGTGCCAGCAGCCGGACAGGGGCGACCTATAATTCACCCCTCCACTTT; CDR3: CASSRTGATYNSPLHF
D: TRBD1; V: TRBV6-6; size: .; J: TRBJ2-7; DNA: TGTGCCAGCAGTTACTCGAGACAGGGGGGCTCCTACGAGCAGTACTTC; CDR3: CASSYSRQGGSYEQYF
D: .; V: TRBV11-2; size: .; J: TRBJ2-7; DNA: TGTGCCAGTAGCTTACAGTCGTCAACCAACGAGCAGTACTTC; CDR3: CASSLQSSTNEQYF
D: .; V: TRBV9; size: .; J: TRBJ1-1; DNA: TGTGCCAGCAGCGTTTGGGCAGGGGCGAACACTGAAGCTTTCTTT; CDR3: CASSVWAGANTEAFF
D: TRBD1; V: TRBV6-5; size: .; J: TRBJ1-1; DNA: TGTGCCAGCAGTTACTCGACAGGGATGAACACTGAAGCTTTCTTT; CDR3: CASSYSTGMNTEAFF
D: .; V: TRBV6-6; size: .; J: TRBJ1-2; DNA: TGTGCCAGCAGCTCCCTGGCCGCAGGGAATGGCTACACCTTC; CDR3: CASSSLAAGNGYTF
D: .; V: TRBV4-1; size: .; J: TRBJ1-2; DNA: TGCGCCAGCAGTAATCCGAGCTATGGCTACACCTTC; CDR3: CASSNPSYGYTF
D: .; V: TRBV30; size: .; J: TRBJ1-6; DNA: TGTGCCTGGGGCCGGAGCTCCTATAATTCACCCCTCCACTTT; CDR3: CAWGRSSYNSPLHF
D: TRBD2; V: TRBV10-3; size: .; J: TRBJ2-5; DNA: TGTGCCAACTCCCCCGGGGAGGGGGAGACCCAGTACTTC; CDR3: CANSPGEGETQYF
D: .; V: TRBV29-1; size: .; J: TRBJ2-7; DNA: TGCAGCGTTTCGGGCAGGGGAGACGAGCAGTACTTC; CDR3: CSVSGRGDEQYF
D: .; V: TRBV7-8; size: .; J: TRBJ2-2; DNA: TGTGCCAGCAGGTGGGACTGGAACACCGGGGAGCTGTTTTTT; CDR3: CASRWDWNTGELFF
D: .; V: TRBV28; size: .; J: TRBJ2-7; DNA: TGTGCCAGCAGTTTTAGTCTCCTCAGGACCTACGAGCAGTACTTC; CDR3: CASSFSLLRTYEQYF
D: TRBD2; V: TRBV10-3; size: .; J: TRBJ2-1; DNA: TGTGCCATAGCGGGACTAGACCACAATGAGCAGTTCTTC; CDR3: CAIAGLDHNEQFF
D: .; V: TRBV19; size: once; J: TRBJ2-7; DNA: TGTGCCAGTAGTATCTCGACCACCTACGAGCAGTACTTC; CDR3: CASSISTTYEQYF
D: .; V: TRBV19; size: few; J: TRBJ1-5; DNA: TGTGCCAGTACTCTTGACAGGCTTGACCAGCCCCAGCATTTT; CDR3: CASTLDRLDQPQHF
D: .; V: TRBV5-6; size: .; J: TRBJ2-7; DNA: TGTGCCAGCAGCTTGAGACCTAGTTCCTACGAGCAGTACTTC; CDR3: CASSLRPSSYEQYF
D: .; V: TRBV7-8; size: .; J: TRBJ1-4; DNA: TGTGCCAGCAGCTTAGTGGGAAATGAAAAACTGTTTTTT; CDR3: CASSLVGNEKLFF
D: TRBD1; V: TRBV19; size: .; J: TRBJ1-3; DNA: TGTGCCAGTAGTTGGCAGGGGGATTCTGGAAACACCATATATTTT; CDR3: CASSWQGDSGNTIYF
D: TRBD2; V: TRBV5-4; size: .; J: TRBJ2-1; DNA: TGTGCCAGCAGCTTGGCTAGCGGGGCCTACAATGAGCAGTTCTTC; CDR3: CASSLASGAYNEQFF
D: .; V: TRBV9; size: once; J: TRBJ2-7; DNA: TGTGCCAGCAGCCCCGAAGCGGAGAGCTCCTACGAGCAGTACTTC; CDR3: CASSPEAESSYEQYF
D: TRBD2; V: TRBV5-1; size: .; J: TRBJ2-3; DNA: TGCGCCAGCAGCTTGGGGACTAGCGGAGGGGGAGATACGCAGTATTTT; CDR3: CASSLGTSGGGDTQYF
D: TRBD2; V: TRBV4-1; size: .; J: TRBJ2-1; DNA: TGCGCCAGCAGCCATAGCGGGAGCTCTTTCAATGAGCAGTTCTTC; CDR3: CASSHSGSSFNEQFF
D: TRBD2; V: TRBV5-1; size: .; J: TRBJ2-5; DNA: TGCGCCAGCAGCTTAGTCCTAGCGGGCCCGCAAGAGACCCAGTACTTC; CDR3: CASSLVLAGPQETQYF
D: TRBD2; V: TRBV12-5; size: once; J: TRBJ2-1; DNA: TGTGCTAGTGGTTTGGCCCCCGGCCTACGACTAGCGGGAGGAGTAAAGCAGTTCTTC; CDR3: CASGLAPGLRLAGGVKQFF
D: .; V: TRBV30; size: .; J: TRBJ2-1; DNA: TGTGCCTGGGGTTTTCGGCAAGGTGAGCAGTTCTTC; CDR3: CAWGFRQGEQFF
D: TRBD1; V: TRBV10-2; size: few; J: TRBJ1-2; DNA: TGCGCCAGCAGTGTGGGGACAGGGGGCTTTGGCTACACCTTC; CDR3: CASSVGTGGFGYTF
D: TRBD2; V: TRBV6-1; size: .; J: TRBJ2-3; DNA: TGTGCCAGCAGCTTAAGGACTAGCCGGTCGCAGTATTTT; CDR3: CASSLRTSRSQYF
D: TRBD1; V: TRBV19; size: .; J: TRBJ1-6; DNA: TGTGCCAGTAGTGGCTGGGACAGGGGGAATTCACCCCTCCACTTT; CDR3: CASSGWDRGNSPLHF
D: TRBD1; V: TRBV11-3; size: .; J: TRBJ1-1; DNA: TGTGCCAGCAGCTCTCCGCCCTCCGACAGGGGGAACACTGAAGCTTTCTTT; CDR3: CASSSPPSDRGNTEAFF
D: .; V: TRBV15; size: .; J: TRBJ2-7; DNA: TGTGCCACCAGCAGAGATAGGGGCGAGCAGTACTTC; CDR3: CATSRDRGEQYF
D: TRBD2; V: TRBV9; size: .; J: TRBJ2-3; DNA: TGTGCCAGCAGTGGGACTAGCACGGATACGCAGTATTTT; CDR3: CASSGTSTDTQYF
D: TRBD1; V: TRBV5-5; size: .; J: TRBJ2-7; DNA: TGTGCCAGCAGCTTGGGACAGGGGGCAAGGCAGTACTTC; CDR3: CASSLGQGARQYF
D: .; V: TRBV2; size: .; J: TRBJ2-3; DNA: TGTGCCAGCATCAAGCGGACAAACACAGATACGCAGTATTTT; CDR3: CASIKRTNTDTQYF
D: .; V: TRBV19; size: few; J: TRBJ2-1; DNA: TGTGCCACCAGGGAGTTCAATGAGCAGTTCTTC; CDR3: CATREFNEQFF
D: .; V: TRBV5-6; size: .; J: TRBJ2-1; DNA: TGTGCCAGCAGGTTCGCTTACAGGGAGTCCTACAATGAGCAGTTCTTC; CDR3: CASRFAYRESYNEQFF
D: .; V: TRBV19; size: .; J: TRBJ2-6; DNA: TGTGCCAGTACCCTAGGGGGGACTGGGGCCAACGTCCTGACTTTC; CDR3: CASTLGGTGANVLTF
D: .; V: TRBV30; size: .; J: TRBJ2-6; DNA: TGTGCCTGGAAAGGGATTTCATCTGGGGCCAACGTCCTGACTTTC; CDR3: CAWKGISSGANVLTF
D: TRBD1; V: TRBV11-1; size: .; J: TRBJ2-7; DNA: TGTGCCAGCAGCGGACAGGGATACGAGCAGTACTTC; CDR3: CASSGQGYEQYF
D: TRBD1; V: TRBV19; size: .; J: TRBJ1-1; DNA: TGTGCCAGTAGGGACAGGAATTTGAACACTGAAGCTTTCTTT; CDR3: CASRDRNLNTEAFF
D: TRBD2; V: TRBV6-5; size: .; J: TRBJ2-1; DNA: TGTGCCAGCAGGGCCGGGACTAGCGGATTCAATGAGCAGTTCTTC; CDR3: CASRAGTSGFNEQFF
D: .; V: TRBV6-5; size: few; J: TRBJ2-3; DNA: TGTGCCAGCAGGTCCGCAGGGGCGGGAGATACGCAGTATTTT; CDR3: CASRSAGAGDTQYF
D: .; V: TRBV14; size: .; J: TRBJ2-3; DNA: TGTGCCAGCAGCCAAGATGTAATCCCCCTAGATGTCACAAATACGCAGTATTTT; CDR3: CASSQDVIPLDVTNTQYF
D: .; V: TRBV6-5; size: .; J: TRBJ2-7; DNA: TGTGCCAGTACTCCGAGCGGACTATACTTATACGAGCAGTACTTC; CDR3: CASTPSGLYLYEQYF
D: TRBD2; V: TRBV5-8; size: .; J: TRBJ2-3; DNA: TGTGCCAGCAGCTTAATGGGAGGGACGCAGTATTTT; CDR3: CASSLMGGTQYF
D: .; V: TRBV29-1; size: few; J: TRBJ2-5; DNA: TGCAGCTTGGGACTGGAGACCCAGTACTTC; CDR3: CSLGLETQYF